These T cell receptor beta chains were read from a single sample in a study of technical replicates of blood from a handful of donors. Sequencing was performed with immunoSEQ multiplex PCR; in TCRdb, only in-frame clones are kept and a portion is missing. This sample yields tens of thousands of clones, of which 90% to 95% are seen a single time; about 0.39% belongs to the top ten. The sample consisted of T cells isolated from PBMCs. The receptors shown here come from a human donor in good health. CDR3s include the opening cysteine and the closing phenylalanine or tryptophan. The D gene is left open where the match is weak. Expanded clones are given a class, and other clones once, few, many or no size at all.

abundance,d_gene,v_gene,len,j_gene,CDR3nt,CDR3aa
-,TRBD2,TRBV5-1,15,TRBJ2-3,TGCGCCAGCAGCTCAGGGACTAGCGGCACAGATACGCAGTATTTT,CASSSGTSGTDTQYF
-,TRBD2,TRBV30,14,TRBJ2-3,TGTGCCTGGGGGGAGAGCGGGAGGACAGATACGCAGTATTTT,CAWGESGRTDTQYF
-,TRBD2,TRBV6-4,15,TRBJ2-3,TGTGCCAGCAGTGCCCTAGCGGGAGATACAGATACGCAGTATTTT,CASSALAGDTDTQYF
-,TRBD2,TRBV19,13,TRBJ2-7,TGTGCCAGTAGTAGGACTAGCGGGAACGAGCAGTACTTC,CASSRTSGNEQYF
-,-,TRBV7-2,13,TRBJ2-1,TGTGCCAGCAGCTTTATAGCGGTAAATGAGCAGTTCTTC,CASSFIAVNEQFF
once,-,TRBV27,14,TRBJ2-7,TGTGCCAGCAGTCCCTATGCAGGTCCCTACGAGCAGTACTTC,CASSPYAGPYEQYF
-,-,TRBV10-1,13,TRBJ2-3,TGCGCCAGCAGTGGACAGACCACAGATACGCAGTATTTT,CASSGQTTDTQYF
-,-,TRBV10-3,13,TRBJ2-7,TGTGCCATAGGGGATTACGACTCCTACGAGCAGTACTTC,CAIGDYDSYEQYF
-,-,TRBV7-6,14,TRBJ2-7,TGTGCCAGCAGTTCATCACAGGGCTTTGCCGAGCAGTACTTC,CASSSSQGFAEQYF
-,TRBD1,TRBV18,14,TRBJ2-7,TGTGCCAGCTCAACCGACAGGGGCACCTACGAGCAGTACTTC,CASSTDRGTYEQYF
-,TRBD1,TRBV29-1,16,TRBJ2-3,TGCAGCGTTGAAGCACTGATGGGGACAGGGACAGATACGCAGTATTTT,CSVEALMGTGTDTQYF
-,TRBD1,TRBV2,15,TRBJ1-2,TGTGCCAGCAGAGTCGGGACAGGGGCTAACTATGGCTACACCTTC,CASRVGTGANYGYTF
-,TRBD2,TRBV4-2,15,TRBJ2-1,TGTGCCAGCAGCCAAGGGACTAGCGGGAGCAATGAGCAGTTCTTC,CASSQGTSGSNEQFF
many,-,TRBV6-5,13,TRBJ2-7,TGTGCCAGCAGAGGGGGTAACACCTACGAGCAGTACTTC,CASRGGNTYEQYF
once,-,TRBV5-1,15,TRBJ2-7,TGCGCCAGCAGCGCTACAGGGTCTCTGGGGAACGAGCAGTACTTC,CASSATGSLGNEQYF
-,-,TRBV4-1,14,TRBJ1-5,TGCGCCAGCAGCCAACAGAGCGGACCTCGTCCCCAGCATTTT,CASSQQSGPRPQHF
-,TRBD1,TRBV29-1,14,TRBJ2-1,TGCAGCGTTGAAGGACAGGGGATCTACAATGAGCAGTTCTTC,CSVEGQGIYNEQFF
-,-,TRBV9,15,TRBJ2-7,TGTGCCAGCAGCGTAGGGGGGACACCTAGCCACGAGCAGTACTTC,CASSVGGTPSHEQYF
-,-,TRBV6-1,13,TRBJ2-1,TGTGCCAGCAGTGAAGGACAGTACAATGAGCAGTTCTTC,CASSEGQYNEQFF
-,-,TRBV18,13,TRBJ2-7,TGTGCCAGCTCAACAGGGAGCTCCTACGAGCAGTACTTC,CASSTGSSYEQYF
-,-,TRBV9,15,TRBJ2-3,TGTGCCAGCAGCGCCCGCGGCTCAAGCACAGATACGCAGTATTTT,CASSARGSSTDTQYF
once,TRBD1,TRBV6-1,12,TRBJ1-1,TGTGCCAGCAGATCAGGGGGCACTGAAGCTTTCTTT,CASRSGGTEAFF
-,-,TRBV19,15,TRBJ1-3,TGTGCCAGTAGTCCCACCCGGGACACTGGAAACACCATATATTTT,CASSPTRDTGNTIYF
-,TRBD2,TRBV23-1,18,TRBJ2-1,TGCGCCAGCAGTCAATCAGGTCTCGCGGGAGGGCTCTACAATGAGCAGTTCTTC,CASSQSGLAGGLYNEQFF
-,-,TRBV27,14,TRBJ2-2,TGTGCCAGCAGTTTCGGGAGTGGCACCGGGGAGCTGTTTTTT,CASSFGSGTGELFF
-,TRBD1,TRBV10-3,15,TRBJ1-3,TGTGCCATCAGTGCAAGGACAGGAATCGGAAACACCATATATTTT,CAISARTGIGNTIYF
once,TRBD1,TRBV19,15,TRBJ1-5,TGTGCCAGTAGCGCCGGGACAGGGCGTAATCAGCCCCAGCATTTT,CASSAGTGRNQPQHF
-,TRBD2,TRBV4-3,16,TRBJ2-3,TGCGCCAGCAGCCAAGTTGCGGGAGGGCCAGGAGATACGCAGTATTTT,CASSQVAGGPGDTQYF
-,-,TRBV7-9,13,TRBJ1-4,TGTGCCAGCAGCTTTGGACACCTTGAAAAACTGTTTTTT,CASSFGHLEKLFF